The T cell receptor (beta chain) under discussion was sequenced for a study of low-dose radiotherapy and immunotherapy resistance in tumors. About the study: Those assigned to Cohort 2 were treated with 1 Gy per fraction every two weeks (13 Gy in total over 26 weeks). One day before radiation and immunotherapy, intravenous cyclophosphamide 200 mg/m2 was administered, with this repeated every two weeks. Patients took oral aspirin 300 mg daily for four cycles from cycle 1 day 1.

Time point here: after trial treatment. Indicated treatment: LDRT plus nivolumab, ipilimumab, low-dose cyclophosphamide and aspirin (RACIN trial). Nivolumab, ipilimumab, aspirin, low-dose cyclophosphamide and low-dose radiotherapy were all administered to the donors. With TRAV- and TRBV-specific primers, first-strand cDNA was made, covering the alpha and beta chains. TCR amplification used 20 PCR cycles, a constant-region primer and a V-primer adapter. MiXCR, run by TCRdb on the reads, gives a single entry per CDR3 protein. The profile covers about 97,000 distinct CDR3 sequences, with more than 20% appearing a single time and approximately 4% taken by the ten largest. Ten or more counts support this clonotype. The CDR3 length is 14 residues. Germline lookup yields CDR1 LNHDA and CDR2 SQIVND (reference sequence). V was shortened by 3 bases and J by 3 bases, with 12 bases between the two germline ends.

The sequence derives from a male donor with prostate cancer. The chain joins TRBV19 to TRBJ2-7, with D perhaps TRBD2 (6 bases). The sample was PBMCs, taken after low-dose radiotherapy plus immunotherapy. As DNA, the CDR3 is TGTGCCAGTAGTATCTCGTCGCGGGACTACGAGCAGTACTTC. It encodes CASSISSRDYEQYF.